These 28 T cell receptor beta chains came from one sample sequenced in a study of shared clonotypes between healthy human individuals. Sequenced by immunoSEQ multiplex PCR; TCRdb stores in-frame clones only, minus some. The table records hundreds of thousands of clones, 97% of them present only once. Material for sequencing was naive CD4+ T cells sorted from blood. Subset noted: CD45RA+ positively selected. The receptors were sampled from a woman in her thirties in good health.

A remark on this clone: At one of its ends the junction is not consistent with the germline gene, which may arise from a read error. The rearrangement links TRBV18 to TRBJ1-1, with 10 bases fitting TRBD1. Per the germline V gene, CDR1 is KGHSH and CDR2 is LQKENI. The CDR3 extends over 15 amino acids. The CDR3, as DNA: TGTGCCAGCTCACGAGGACAGGGGGAGAACGCTGAAGCTTTCTTT. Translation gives CASSRGQGENAEAFF. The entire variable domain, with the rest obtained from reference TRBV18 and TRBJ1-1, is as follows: NAGVMQNPRHLVRRRGQEARLRCSPMKGHSHVYWYRQLPEEGLKFMVYLQKENIIDESGMPKERFSAEFPKEGPSILRIQQVVRGDSAAYFCASSRGQGENAEAFFGQGTRLTVV.

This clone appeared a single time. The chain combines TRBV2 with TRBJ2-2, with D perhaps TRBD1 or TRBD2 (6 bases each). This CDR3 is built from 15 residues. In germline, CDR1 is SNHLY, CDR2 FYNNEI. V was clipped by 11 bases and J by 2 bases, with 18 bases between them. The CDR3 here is CASGGDNLNTGELFF. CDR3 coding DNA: TGTGCCTCGGGCGGGGACAACCTAAACACCGGGGAGCTGTTTTTT.

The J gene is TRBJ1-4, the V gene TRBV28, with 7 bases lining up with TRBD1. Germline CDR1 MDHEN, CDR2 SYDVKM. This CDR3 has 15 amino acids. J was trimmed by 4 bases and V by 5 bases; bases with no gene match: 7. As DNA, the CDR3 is TGTGCCAGCAGTCCAGGGGACAGAGATAATGAAAAACTGTTTTTT. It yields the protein CASSPGDRDNEKLFF.

The CDR3 region is CASSQDQVEQYF. The CDR3 coding sequence is TGTGCCAGCAGCCAGGACCAAGTTGAGCAGTACTTC. This chain links TRBV6-6 with TRBJ2-7, with D unresolved. The germline gives CDR1 MNHNY, CDR2 SVGAGI (reference sequence). The CDR3 loop spans 12 amino acids. Trimming stripped 6 bases from V and 7 bases from J, with 13 bases between.

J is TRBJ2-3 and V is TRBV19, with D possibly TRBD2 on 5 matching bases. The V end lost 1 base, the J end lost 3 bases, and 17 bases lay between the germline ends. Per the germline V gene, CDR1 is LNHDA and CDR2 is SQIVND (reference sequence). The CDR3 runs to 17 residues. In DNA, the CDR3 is TGTGCCAGTAGTATAGGTCAGGTTAGCGCCCGAACAGATACGCAGTATTTT. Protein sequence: CASSIGQVSARTDTQYF.

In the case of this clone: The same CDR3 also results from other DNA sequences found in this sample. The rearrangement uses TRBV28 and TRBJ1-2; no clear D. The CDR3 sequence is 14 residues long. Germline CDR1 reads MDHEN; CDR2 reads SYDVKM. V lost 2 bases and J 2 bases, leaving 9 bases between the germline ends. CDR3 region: CASSLDTSNYGYTF. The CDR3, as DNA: TGTGCCAGCAGTTTAGACACGAGCAACTATGGCTACACCTTC.

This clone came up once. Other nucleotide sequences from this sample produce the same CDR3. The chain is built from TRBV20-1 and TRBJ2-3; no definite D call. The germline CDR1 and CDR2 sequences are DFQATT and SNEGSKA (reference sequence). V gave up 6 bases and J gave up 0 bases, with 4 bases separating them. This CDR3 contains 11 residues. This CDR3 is CSAPSTDTQYF. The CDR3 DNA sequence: TGCAGTGCCCCGAGCACAGATACGCAGTATTTT.

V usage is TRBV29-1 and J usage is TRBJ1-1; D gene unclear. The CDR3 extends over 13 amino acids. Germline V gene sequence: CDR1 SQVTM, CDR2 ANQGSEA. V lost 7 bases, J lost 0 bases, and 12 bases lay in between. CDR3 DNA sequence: TGCAGCGGGCAGAACCCTCTGAACACTGAAGCTTTCTTT. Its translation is CSGQNPLNTEAFF. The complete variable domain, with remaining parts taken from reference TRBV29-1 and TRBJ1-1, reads SAVISQKPSRDICQRGTSLTIQCQVDSQVTMMFWYRQQPGQSLTLIATANQGSEATYESGFVIDKFPISRPNLTFSTLTVSNMSPEDSSIYLCSGQNPLNTEAFFGQGTRLTVV.

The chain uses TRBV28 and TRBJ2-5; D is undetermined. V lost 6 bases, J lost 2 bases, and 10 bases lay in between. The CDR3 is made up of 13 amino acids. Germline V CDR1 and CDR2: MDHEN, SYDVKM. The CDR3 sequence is CASSIPVQETQYF. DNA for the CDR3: TGTGCCAGCAGCATCCCGGTACAAGAGACCCAGTACTTC.

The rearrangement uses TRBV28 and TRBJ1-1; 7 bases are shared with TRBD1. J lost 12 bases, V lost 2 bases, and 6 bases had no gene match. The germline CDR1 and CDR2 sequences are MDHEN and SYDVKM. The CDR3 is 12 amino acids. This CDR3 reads CASSLRTGGSFF. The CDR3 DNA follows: TGTGCCAGCAGTTTAAGGACAGGTGGGTCTTTCTTT.

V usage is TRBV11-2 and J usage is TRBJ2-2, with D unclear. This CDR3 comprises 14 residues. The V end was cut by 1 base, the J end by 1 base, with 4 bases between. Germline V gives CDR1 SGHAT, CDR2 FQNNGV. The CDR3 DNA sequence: TGTGCCAGCAGCTTAGTTCAGAACACCGGGGAGCTGTTTTTT. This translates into CASSLVQNTGELFF. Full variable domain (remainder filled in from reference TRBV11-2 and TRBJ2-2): EAGVAQSPRYKIIEKRQSVAFWCNPISGHATLYWYQQILGQGPKLLIQFQNNGVVDDSQLPKDRFSAERLKGVDSTLKIQPAKLEDSAVYLCASSLVQNTGELFFGEGSRLTVL.

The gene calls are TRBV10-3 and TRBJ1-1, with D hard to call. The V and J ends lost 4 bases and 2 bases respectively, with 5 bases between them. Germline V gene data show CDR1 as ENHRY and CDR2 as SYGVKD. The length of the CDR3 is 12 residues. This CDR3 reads CAISAENTEAFF. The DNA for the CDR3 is TGTGCCATCAGTGCAGAAAACACTGAAGCTTTCTTT.

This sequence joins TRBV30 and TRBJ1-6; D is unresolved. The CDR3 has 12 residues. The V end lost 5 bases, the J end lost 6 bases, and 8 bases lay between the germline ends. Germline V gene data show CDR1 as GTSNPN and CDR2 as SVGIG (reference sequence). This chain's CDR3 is CAWVPGNSPLHF. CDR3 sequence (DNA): TGTGCCTGGGTTCCCGGTAATTCACCCCTCCACTTT.

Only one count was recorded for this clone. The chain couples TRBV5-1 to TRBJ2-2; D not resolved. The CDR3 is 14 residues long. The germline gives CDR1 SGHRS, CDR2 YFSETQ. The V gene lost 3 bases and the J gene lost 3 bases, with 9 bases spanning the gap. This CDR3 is CASSYTTDTGELFF. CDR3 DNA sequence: TGCGCCAGCAGCTATACCACAGACACCGGGGAGCTGTTTTTT. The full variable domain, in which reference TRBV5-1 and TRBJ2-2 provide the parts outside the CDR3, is KAGVTQTPRYLIKTRGQQVTLSCSPISGHRSVSWYQQTPGQGLQFLFEYFSETQRNKGNFPGRFSGRQFSNSRSEMNVSTLELGDSALYLCASSYTTDTGELFFGEGSRLTVL.

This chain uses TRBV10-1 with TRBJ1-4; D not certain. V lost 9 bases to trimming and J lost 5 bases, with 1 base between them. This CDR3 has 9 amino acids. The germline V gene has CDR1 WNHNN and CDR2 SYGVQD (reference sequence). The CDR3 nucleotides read TGCGCCAGGAATGAAAAACTGTTTTTT. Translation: CARNEKLFF.

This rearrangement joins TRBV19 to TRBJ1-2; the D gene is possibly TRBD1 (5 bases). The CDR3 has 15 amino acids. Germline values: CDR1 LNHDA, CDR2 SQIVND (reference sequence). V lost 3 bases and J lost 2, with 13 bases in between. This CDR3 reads CASSMGQGLNYGYTF. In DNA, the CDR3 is TGTGCCAGTAGTATGGGGCAGGGCTTAAACTATGGCTACACCTTC.

The CDR3 region has the DNA TGTGCCACCAGCAGAGAGCCGGGTGGGAACACTGAAGCTTTCTTT. Encoded protein: CATSREPGGNTEAFF. This chain links TRBV15 with TRBJ1-1; D gene uncertain. Germline V gene data show CDR1 as LNHNV and CDR2 as YYDKDF (reference sequence). The CDR3 is made up of 15 amino acids. Trimming left V 0 bases short and J 1 base short, with 9 bases between. Full variable domain (remainder filled in from reference TRBV15 and TRBJ1-1): DAMVIQNPRYQVTQFGKPVTLSCSQTLNHNVMYWYQQKSSQAPKLLFHYYDKDFNNEADTPDNFQSRRPNTSFCFLDIRSPGLGDTAMYLCATSREPGGNTEAFFGQGTRLTVV.

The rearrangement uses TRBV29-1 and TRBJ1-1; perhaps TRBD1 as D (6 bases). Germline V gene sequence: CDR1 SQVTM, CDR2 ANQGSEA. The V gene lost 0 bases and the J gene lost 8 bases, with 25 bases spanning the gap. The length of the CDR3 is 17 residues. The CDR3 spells CSVEEFSTGILRAEAFF. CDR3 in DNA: TGCAGCGTTGAAGAGTTTTCGACAGGAATCTTACGGGCCGAAGCTTTCTTT.

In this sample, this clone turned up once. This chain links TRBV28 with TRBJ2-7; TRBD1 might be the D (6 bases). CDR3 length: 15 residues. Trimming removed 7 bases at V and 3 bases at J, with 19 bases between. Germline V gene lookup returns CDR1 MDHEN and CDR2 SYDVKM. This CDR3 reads CASITGQSESYEQYF. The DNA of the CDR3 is TGTGCCAGCATAACCGGACAGAGCGAGAGCTACGAGCAGTACTTC.

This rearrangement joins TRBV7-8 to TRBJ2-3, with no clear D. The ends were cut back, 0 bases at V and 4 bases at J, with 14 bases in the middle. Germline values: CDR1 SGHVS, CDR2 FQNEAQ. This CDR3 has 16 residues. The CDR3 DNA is TGTGCCAGCAGCTTAGCGGCAGCGCCCGGCCCAGATACGCAGTATTTT. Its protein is CASSLAAAPGPDTQYF.

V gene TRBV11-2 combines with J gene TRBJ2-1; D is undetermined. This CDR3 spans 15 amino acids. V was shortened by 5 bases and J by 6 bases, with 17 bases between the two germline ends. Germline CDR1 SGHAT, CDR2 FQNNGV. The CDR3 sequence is CASSPRRLGRNEQFF. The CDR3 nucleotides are TGTGCCAGCAGCCCAAGGCGGTTGGGTCGCAATGAGCAGTTCTTC.

The CDR3 loop reads CASSESTGRVSEAFF. As DNA, the CDR3 is TGCGCCAGCAGTGAATCCACAGGGAGGGTATCTGAAGCTTTCTTT. The chain is built from TRBV10-1 and TRBJ1-1; D possibly corresponds to TRBD1 (6 bases). Between the trimmed V and J ends, which lost 3 bases and 6 bases, there was a span of 17 bases. CDR1 and CDR2 from the germline V gene are WNHNN and SYGVQD (reference sequence). This CDR3 has 15 residues.

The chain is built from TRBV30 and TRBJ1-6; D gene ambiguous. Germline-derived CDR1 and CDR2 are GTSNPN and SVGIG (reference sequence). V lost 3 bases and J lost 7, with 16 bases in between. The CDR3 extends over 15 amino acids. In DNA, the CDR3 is TGTGCCTGGAGCTCGACTGGCGGAGGGAATTCACCCCTCCACTTT. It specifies CAWSSTGGGNSPLHF.

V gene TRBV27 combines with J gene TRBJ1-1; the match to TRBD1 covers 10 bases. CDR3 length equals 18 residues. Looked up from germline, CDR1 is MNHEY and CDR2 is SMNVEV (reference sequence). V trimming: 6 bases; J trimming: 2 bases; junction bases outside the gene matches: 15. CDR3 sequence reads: CASSRKISWDRGNTEAFF. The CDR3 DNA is TGTGCCAGCAGCCGAAAAATCAGTTGGGACAGGGGAAACACTGAAGCTTTCTTT.

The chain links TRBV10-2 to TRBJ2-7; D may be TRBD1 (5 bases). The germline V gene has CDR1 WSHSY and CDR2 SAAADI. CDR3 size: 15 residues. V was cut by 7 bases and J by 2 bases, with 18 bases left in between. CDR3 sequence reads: CASKETVLLTYEQYF. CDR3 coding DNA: TGCGCCAGCAAAGAGACAGTATTACTTACCTACGAGCAGTACTTC.

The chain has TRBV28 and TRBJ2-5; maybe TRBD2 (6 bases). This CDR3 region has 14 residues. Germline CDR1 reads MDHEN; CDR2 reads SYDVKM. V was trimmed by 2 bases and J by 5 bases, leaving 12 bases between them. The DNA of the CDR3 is TGTGCCAGCAGTTTAGGCGGGGTGGACGAGACCCAGTACTTC. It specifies CASSLGGVDETQYF.

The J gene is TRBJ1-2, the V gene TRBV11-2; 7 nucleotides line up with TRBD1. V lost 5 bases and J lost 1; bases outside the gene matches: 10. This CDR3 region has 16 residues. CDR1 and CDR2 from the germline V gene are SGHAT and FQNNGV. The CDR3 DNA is TGTGCCAGCAGCCACTGGACAGGCCTTCGTAACTATGGCTACACCTTC. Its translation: CASSHWTGLRNYGYTF.

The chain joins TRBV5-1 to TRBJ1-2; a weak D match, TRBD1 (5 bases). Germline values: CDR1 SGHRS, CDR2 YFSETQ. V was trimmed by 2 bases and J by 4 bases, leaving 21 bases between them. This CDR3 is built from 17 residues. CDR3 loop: CASSLDPVGAGGYGYTF. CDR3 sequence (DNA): TGCGCCAGCAGCTTAGACCCAGTCGGGGCCGGGGGCTATGGCTACACCTTC.